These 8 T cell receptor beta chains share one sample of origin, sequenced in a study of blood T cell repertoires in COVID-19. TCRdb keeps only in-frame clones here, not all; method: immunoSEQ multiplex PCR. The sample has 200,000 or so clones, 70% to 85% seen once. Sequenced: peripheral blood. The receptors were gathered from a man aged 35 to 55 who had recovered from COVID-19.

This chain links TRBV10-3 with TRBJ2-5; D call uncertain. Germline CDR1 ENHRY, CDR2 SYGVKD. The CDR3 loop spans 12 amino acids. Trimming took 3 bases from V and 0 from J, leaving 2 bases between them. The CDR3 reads CAISDNQETQYF. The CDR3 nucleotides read TGTGCCATCAGTGACAACCAAGAGACCCAGTACTTC.

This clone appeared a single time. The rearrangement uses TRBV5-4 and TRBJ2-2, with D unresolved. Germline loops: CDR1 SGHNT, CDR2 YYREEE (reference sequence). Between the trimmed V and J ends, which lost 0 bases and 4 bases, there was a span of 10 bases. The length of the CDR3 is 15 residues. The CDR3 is CASSLGSGGTGELFF. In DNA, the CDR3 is TGTGCCAGCAGCTTGGGGTCAGGTGGCACCGGGGAGCTGTTTTTT.

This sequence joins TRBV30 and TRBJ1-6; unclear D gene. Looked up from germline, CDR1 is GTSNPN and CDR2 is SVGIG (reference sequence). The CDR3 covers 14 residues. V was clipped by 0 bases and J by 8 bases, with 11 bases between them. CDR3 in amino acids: CAWSVRVLDSPLHF. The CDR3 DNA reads TGTGCCTGGAGTGTTAGAGTTTTGGATTCACCCCTCCACTTT. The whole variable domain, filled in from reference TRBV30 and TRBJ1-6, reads SQTIHQWPATLVQPVGSPLSLECTVEGTSNPNLYWYRQAAGRGLQLLFYSVGIGQISSEVPQNLSASRPQDRQFILSSKKLLLSDSGFYLCAWSVRVLDSPLHFGNGTRLTVT.

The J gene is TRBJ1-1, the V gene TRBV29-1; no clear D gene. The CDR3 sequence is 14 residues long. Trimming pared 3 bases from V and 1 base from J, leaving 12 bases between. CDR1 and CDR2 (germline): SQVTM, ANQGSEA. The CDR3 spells CSVEGGMGNTEAFF. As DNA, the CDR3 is TGCAGCGTTGAGGGAGGCATGGGGAACACTGAAGCTTTCTTT.

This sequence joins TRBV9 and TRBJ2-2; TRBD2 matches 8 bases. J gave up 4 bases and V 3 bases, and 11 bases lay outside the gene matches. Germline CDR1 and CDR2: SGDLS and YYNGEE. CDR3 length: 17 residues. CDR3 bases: TGTGCCAGCAGCGACCCCCGGGAGCGGGGGTTCACCGGGGAGCTGTTTTTT. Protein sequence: CASSDPRERGFTGELFF.

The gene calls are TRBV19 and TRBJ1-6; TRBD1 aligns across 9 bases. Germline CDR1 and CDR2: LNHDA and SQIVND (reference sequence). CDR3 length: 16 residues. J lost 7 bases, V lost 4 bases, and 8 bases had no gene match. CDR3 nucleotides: TGTGCCAGTAGTAACTCCGGGACAGGGATGAATTCACCCCTCCACTTT. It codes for CASSNSGTGMNSPLHF.

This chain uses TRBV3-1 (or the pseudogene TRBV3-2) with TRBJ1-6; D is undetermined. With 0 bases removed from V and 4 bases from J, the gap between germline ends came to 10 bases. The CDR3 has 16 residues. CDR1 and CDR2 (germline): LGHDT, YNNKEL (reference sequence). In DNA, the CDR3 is TGTGCCAGCAGCCAAGAGGGCACTGAATATAATTCACCCCTCCACTTT. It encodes CASSQEGTEYNSPLHF.

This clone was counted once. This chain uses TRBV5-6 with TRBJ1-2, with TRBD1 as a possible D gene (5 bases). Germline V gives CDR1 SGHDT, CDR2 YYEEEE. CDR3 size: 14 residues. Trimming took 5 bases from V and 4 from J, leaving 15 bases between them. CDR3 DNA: TGTGCCAGCAGAAAAAAAATTGGGGCCTATGGCTACACCTTC. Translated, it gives CASRKKIGAYGYTF.